The T cell receptor beta chain under discussion was sequenced for a study of T cells in Graves' hyperthyroidism and ophthalmopathy. Overall study context: At initial diagnosis, before any treatment had begun, peripheral blood was obtained.

General study points: A 13 V-J signature model discriminated ophthalmopathy versus stable hyperthyroidism.

CDR3 length equals 16 residues. V lost 2 bases and J lost 1, with 11 bases in between. CDR1 is LNHNV, CDR2 YYDKDF, per germline (reference sequence). Amplification of TCR beta CDR3 regions was performed using RNA transcripts as template. The primer set for the first-round RT-PCR of the TCR CDR3 was HTBI. TCRdb reanalysed the multiplex PCR reads using MiXCR and keeps one entry per CDR3 protein. The data hold roughly 380,000 distinct CDR3 sequences, with 14% observed a single time. This clonotype was observed a handful of times. Its antigen is still unknown. Material for sequencing was blood. The sequence was obtained from a woman aged 55-70 years with Graves' hyperthyroidism. The V and J genes are TRBV15 and TRBJ2-2; no reliable D call. In nucleotides, the CDR3 is TGTGCCACCAGCAGATCCTCGACAAGGAACACCGGGGAGCTGTTTTTT. Amino acids: CATSRSSTRNTGELFF.